This TCR beta chain came from a study of molecular identifiers for immune sequencing clone quantification. In preparing bulk TCR libraries, previously described methods and listed TCR primers were used. TCRdb reprocessed the PCR reads via MiXCR and lists one record per CDR3 protein. Found here are hundreds of thousands of distinct CDR3 sequences, nearly 20% of them singletons; the top ten hold 0.75% to 0.95%. Naive CD8 T cells underwent sorting with the CD8+CD4-CCR7+CD45RA+ definition. This clonotype was observed a few times. This TCR was sampled from a human donor in good health. Some libraries in this study had Jurkat cell RNA spiked in. Sample: naive CD8+ T cells from blood, with Jurkat cell RNA spiked in. Described subset: FACS-sorted CD8+CD4-CCR7+CD45RA+ naive T cells.

The CDR3 DNA reads TGCGCCAGCAGCTTGGAATCGGCTAATCAGCCCCAGCATTTT. Amino acids: CASSLESANQPQHF. The chain employs TRBV5-1 and TRBJ1-5; no firm D call. Trimming cost V 0 bases and J 4 bases, with 8 bases left between them. From germline, CDR1 is SGHRS and CDR2 YFSETQ. This CDR3 has 14 residues. The complete variable domain, with remaining parts taken from reference TRBV5-1 and TRBJ1-5, reads KAGVTQTPRYLIKTRGQQVTLSCSPISGHRSVSWYQQTPGQGLQFLFEYFSETQRNKGNFPGRFSGRQFSNSRSEMNVSTLELGDSALYLCASSLESANQPQHFGDGTRLSIL.